The TCR beta chain described here comes from a study of cytomegalovirus exposure and HLA in healthy donors. Use of 60 Vbeta and 13 Jbeta primers characterized the PCR. The assay was immunoSEQ multiplex PCR, and TCRdb's table has in-frame clones only and misses some. The sample lists about 120,000 clones, approximately 76% seen once, with roughly 31% in the top ten. CDR3 size: 14 residues. V was pared by 3 bases and J by 1 base, with 7 bases between. Germline loops: CDR1 SGHDT, CDR2 YYEEEE. The clonotype originates from a man between 60 and 75 years old in good health and CMV-seropositive. The sample consisted of PBMCs. This sequence joins TRBV5-6 and TRBJ2-2; D is perhaps TRBD2 (5 bases). Written as DNA, the CDR3 is TGTGCCAGCAGCTCGGGATGGAACACCGGGGAGCTGTTTTTT. It codes for CASSSGWNTGELFF.